One sample yielded the 7 T cell receptor beta chains listed below, sequenced in a study of cytomegalovirus exposure and HLA in healthy donors. Clones were sequenced by immunoSEQ multiplex PCR, and TCRdb holds only the in-frame ones, with some missing. The table lists about 200,000 clones, around 87% of them singletons. The sample consisted of PBMCs. Every receptor here comes from a woman under 30 in good health and CMV-seropositive.

This clone was seen only a few times. The J gene is TRBJ1-5, the V gene TRBV27, with D tentatively TRBD1 (5 bases). The CDR3 covers 16 residues. V lost 3 bases and J lost 4, with 16 bases in between. The V gene's germline CDR1 is MNHEY and CDR2 SMNVEV (reference sequence). CDR3 sequence: CASSFGGGPLNQPQHF. The CDR3 region has the DNA TGTGCCAGCAGTTTTGGGGGAGGGCCACTAAATCAGCCCCAGCATTTT.

The V gene is TRBV28, the J gene TRBJ2-7; 8 positions agree with TRBD1. The V segment lost 3 bases and the J segment 4 bases; nucleotides outside the gene matches: 5. Germline V lookup: CDR1 MDHEN, CDR2 SYDVKM. The CDR3 runs 14 residues. Here the CDR3 DNA reads TGTGCCAGCAGTTTTCAGGGGGCGAGGTACGAGCAGTACTTC. Its protein is CASSFQGARYEQYF.

J is TRBJ1-2 and V is TRBV9; tentative D call: TRBD1 (5 bases). The CDR3 has 16 amino acids. CDR1 is SGDLS and CDR2 is YYNGEE in the germline V gene. V gave up 0 bases and J gave up 6 bases, with 18 bases separating them. This chain's CDR3 is CASSVEVREFGHGYTF. CDR3 in DNA: TGTGCCAGCAGCGTAGAAGTCAGGGAATTTGGCCATGGCTACACCTTC.

The genes are TRBV7-6 and TRBJ1-1; tentative D call: TRBD1 (5 bases). The CDR3 totals 14 residues. CDR1 is SGHVS and CDR2 is FNYEAQ in the germline V gene. Trimming pared 0 bases from V and 1 base from J, leaving 6 bases between. The CDR3 loop is CASSLAGQNTEAFF. DNA for the CDR3: TGTGCCAGCAGCTTAGCGGGGCAGAACACTGAAGCTTTCTTT. The full variable domain, with the rest looked up from reference TRBV7-6 and TRBJ1-1, is GAGVSQSPRYKVTKRGQDVALRCDPISGHVSLYWYRQALGQGPEFLTYFNYEAQQDKSGLPNDRFSAERPEGSISTLTIQRTEQRDSAMYRCASSLAGQNTEAFFGQGTRLTVV.

The chain is built from TRBV28 and TRBJ1-2; D is perhaps TRBD1 (5 bases). Germline values: CDR1 MDHEN, CDR2 SYDVKM. V was shortened by 7 bases and J by 0 bases, with 21 bases between the two germline ends. CDR3 length: 17 amino acids. The CDR3 loop is CASTGAGLYPPNYGYTF. As DNA, the CDR3 is TGTGCCAGCACTGGAGCGGGGCTGTACCCCCCTAACTATGGCTACACCTTC.

The chain couples TRBV9 to TRBJ2-1; possibly TRBD1 for D (5 bases). Germline values: CDR1 SGDLS, CDR2 YYNGEE. CDR3 length: 15 amino acids. V was pared by 4 bases and J by 0 bases, with 11 bases between. The CDR3 nucleotides read TGTGCCAGCAGCCCCTTCAGGGACTCCTACAATGAGCAGTTCTTC. Its translation is CASSPFRDSYNEQFF.

A note on this clone: The junction differs from germline at one of its ends, possibly a read error. The CDR3 nucleotides are TGTGCCACCAGCCGAGACAGGGGGACAGGAAACACCATATATTTT. Translating gives CATSRDRGTGNTIYF. The chain carries TRBV15 and TRBJ1-3; 9 bases match TRBD1. This CDR3 region has 15 residues. The germline V gene encodes CDR1 LNHNV and CDR2 YYDKDF (reference sequence).